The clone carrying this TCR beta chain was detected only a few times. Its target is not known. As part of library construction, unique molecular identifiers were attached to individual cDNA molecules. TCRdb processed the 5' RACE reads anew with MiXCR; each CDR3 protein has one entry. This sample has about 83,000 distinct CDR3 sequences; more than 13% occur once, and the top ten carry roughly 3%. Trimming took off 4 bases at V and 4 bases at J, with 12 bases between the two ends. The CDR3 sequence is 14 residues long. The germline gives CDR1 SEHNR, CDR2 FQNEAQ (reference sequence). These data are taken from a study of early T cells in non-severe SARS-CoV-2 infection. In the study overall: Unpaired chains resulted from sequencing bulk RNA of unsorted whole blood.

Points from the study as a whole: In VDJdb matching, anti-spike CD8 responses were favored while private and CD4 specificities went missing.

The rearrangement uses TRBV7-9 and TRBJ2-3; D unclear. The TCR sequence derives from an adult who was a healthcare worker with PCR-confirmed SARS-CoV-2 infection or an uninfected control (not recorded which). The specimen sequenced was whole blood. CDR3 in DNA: TGTGCCAGCAGCTGGGCTCCGGCGGCAGATACGCAGTATTTT. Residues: CASSWAPAADTQYF.